These 10 T cell receptor beta chains share one sample of origin, sequenced in a study of T cells after yellow fever vaccination. Each CDR3 protein gets one entry after TCRdb re-called the 5' RACE reads with MiXCR. Of about 32,000 distinct CDR3 sequences in the sample, 8% to 11% were seen once. The sequenced sample was PBMCs, either bulk or a sorted T-cell subset (CD4+, CD8+, memory, or dextramer-sorted; not recorded which), obtained less than 16 days after the first yellow fever vaccination. These receptor sequences come from a man between 18 and 35 years old who received the YFV17D yellow fever vaccine.

This clonotype was recorded many times. V is TRBV7-9 and J is TRBJ2-3; the D call may be TRBD1 or TRBD2 (6 bases each). The germline CDR1 and CDR2 sequences are SEHNR and FQNEAQ (reference sequence). The V end was cut by 3 bases, the J end by 5 bases, with 15 bases between. The CDR3 is 15 amino acids. CDR3 amino acids: CASSLEGVGGDTQYF. The DNA of the CDR3 is TGTGCCAGCAGCTTGGAGGGGGTTGGCGGAGATACGCAGTATTTT.

The sample holds many counts of this clonotype. The rearrangement joins TRBV2 to TRBJ1-4, with D hard to call. With 6 bases removed from V and 7 bases from J, the gap between germline ends came to 15 bases. CDR1 and CDR2 (germline): SNHLY, FYNNEI. The CDR3 sequence is 14 residues long. In nucleotides, the CDR3 is TGTGCCAGCAGGAGGGAGGTGATGGTTGAAAAACTGTTTTTT. Its translation: CASRREVMVEKLFF.

In its sample, this clonotype was seen many times. The chain couples TRBV5-4 to TRBJ2-2; possibly TRBD1 or TRBD2 for D (5 bases each). The CDR3 is 13 amino acids. Per germline, CDR1 SGHNT and CDR2 YYREEE (reference sequence). V shed 3 bases and J shed 5 bases, with 8 bases lying between them. CDR3 protein: CASSSRETGELFF. CDR3 DNA: TGTGCCAGCAGCTCCAGGGAGACCGGGGAGCTGTTTTTT.

In regard to this clonotype: This could be a read error, since a much larger clone is one nucleotide away. The rearrangement joins TRBV3-1 to TRBJ2-5, with D maybe TRBD2 (5 bases). Germline loops: CDR1 LGHDT, CDR2 YNNKEL (reference sequence). The CDR3 is 15 residues long. The CDR3 nucleotides read TGTGCCAGCATCCAAGATCTAGGCCCCGCGGGGACCCAGTACTTC. It is translated as CASIQDLGPAGTQYF.

Remarks on this clonotype: A much larger clone lies one base from this, so it may be a read error. The chain couples TRBV6-1 to TRBJ2-1; 10 nucleotides line up with TRBD2. The V gene's germline CDR1 is MNHNS and CDR2 SASEGT. The V and J ends lost 5 bases and 7 bases, in that order; junction bases with no gene match: 11. The CDR3 runs 16 residues. The CDR3 region has the DNA TGTGCCAGCAGTAGCGGGGGGGGTATGTCTGTAAATGAGCAGTTCTTC. Its protein is CASSSGGGMSVNEQFF.

The table lists this clonotype with many counts. The chain recombines TRBV4-3 with TRBJ2-5; the match to TRBD2 covers 8 bases. Germline V gene sequence: CDR1 LGHNA, CDR2 YSLEER. The CDR3 covers 15 residues. The junction had 3 bases not matched to a gene; V was cut back by 0 bases and J by 3 bases. This CDR3 reads CASSQDFGGEETQYF. In DNA, the CDR3 is TGCGCCAGCAGCCAAGATTTCGGGGGGGAAGAGACCCAGTACTTC.

The table lists this clonotype with many counts. This rearrangement joins TRBV13 to TRBJ2-7; D is undetermined. Trimming cost V 1 base and J 0 bases, with 13 bases left between them. Looked up from germline, CDR1 is PRHDT and CDR2 is FYEKMQ (reference sequence). The CDR3 consists of 16 residues. The CDR3 bases are TGTGCCAGCAGCTTAGAGGCCTTTTCGAGCTCCTACGAGCAGTACTTC. Protein sequence: CASSLEAFSSSYEQYF.

This clonotype was found many times. This chain uses TRBV12-3 or TRBV12-4 with TRBJ1-1; D is uncertain. Trimming took off 3 bases at V and 5 bases at J, with 10 bases between the two ends. The CDR3 contains 13 residues. The CDR3 protein is CASSFRVGTEAFF. As DNA, the CDR3 is TGTGCCAGCAGTTTCCGGGTAGGGACTGAAGCTTTCTTT.

This clonotype was observed at least ten times. V usage is TRBV7-2 and J usage is TRBJ1-1; D may be TRBD1 (6 bases). The germline V gene has CDR1 SGHTA and CDR2 FQGNSA. V lost 5 bases and J 7 bases, leaving 14 bases between the germline ends. This CDR3 contains 13 residues. In nucleotides, the CDR3 is TGTGCCAGCAGCCGACGGGACACCTTTGAAGCTTTCTTT. It encodes CASSRRDTFEAFF.

The table lists this clonotype with many counts. CDR3 loop: CASRGGRDEQFF. In DNA, the CDR3 is TGTGCCAGCAGGGGGGGCCGGGATGAGCAGTTCTTC. J is TRBJ2-1 and V is TRBV6-6; TRBD1 or TRBD2 may be the D gene (6 bases each). Germline V gene sequence: CDR1 MNHNY, CDR2 SVGAGI (reference sequence). This CDR3 contains 12 residues. Deletions cut 6 bases from V and 8 bases from J, with 11 bases between.